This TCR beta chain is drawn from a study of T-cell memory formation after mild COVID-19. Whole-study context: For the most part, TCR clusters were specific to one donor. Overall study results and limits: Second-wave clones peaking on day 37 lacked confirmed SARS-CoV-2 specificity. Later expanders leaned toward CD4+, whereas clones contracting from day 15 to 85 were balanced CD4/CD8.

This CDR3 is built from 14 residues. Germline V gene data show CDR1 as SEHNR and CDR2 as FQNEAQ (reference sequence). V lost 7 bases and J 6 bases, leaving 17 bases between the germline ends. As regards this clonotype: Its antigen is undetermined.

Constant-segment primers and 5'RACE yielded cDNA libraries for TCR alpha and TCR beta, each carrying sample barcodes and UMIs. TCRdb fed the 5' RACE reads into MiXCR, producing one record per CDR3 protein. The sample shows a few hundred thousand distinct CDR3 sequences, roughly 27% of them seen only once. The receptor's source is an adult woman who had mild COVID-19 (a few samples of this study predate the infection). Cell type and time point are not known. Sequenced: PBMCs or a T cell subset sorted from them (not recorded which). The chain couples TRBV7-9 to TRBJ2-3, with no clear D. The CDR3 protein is CASTLGGGEDTQYF. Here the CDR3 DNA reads TGTGCCAGCACTCTGGGCGGTGGCGAGGATACGCAGTATTTT.